This T cell receptor beta chain emerged from a study of blood T cell repertoires in COVID-19. Study context: Samples representing acute and convalescent COVID-19 were sourced from the United States, Italy and Spain.

Study processing details: Amplification with reference gene primers provided the estimates of nucleated cell counts. Sequencing was performed with immunoSEQ multiplex PCR; in TCRdb, only in-frame clones are kept and a portion is missing. V and J calls plus clone size are reproduced from that table; the DNA served to infer D and trimming. The sample lists 250,000 to 300,000 clones; 88% were seen once. The study assigned cohorts using participant-reported clinical history. The recovered donors of Cohort 3 showed two negative PCRs, clearance, or symptom resolution. V lost 8 bases, J lost 8 bases, and 18 bases lay in between. This CDR3 is built from 13 residues. Germline V gives CDR1 MNHEY, CDR2 SVGAGI.

This sequence originates from a woman in her 30s who had recovered from COVID-19. Material for sequencing was PBMCs or T cells enriched from blood (not recorded which). The chain has TRBV6-5 and TRBJ1-2; the D is unclear. The CDR3 DNA reads TGTGCCAGCCTTAATCCAGGCCAAAGGGGCTACACCTTC. This codes for CASLNPGQRGYTF.